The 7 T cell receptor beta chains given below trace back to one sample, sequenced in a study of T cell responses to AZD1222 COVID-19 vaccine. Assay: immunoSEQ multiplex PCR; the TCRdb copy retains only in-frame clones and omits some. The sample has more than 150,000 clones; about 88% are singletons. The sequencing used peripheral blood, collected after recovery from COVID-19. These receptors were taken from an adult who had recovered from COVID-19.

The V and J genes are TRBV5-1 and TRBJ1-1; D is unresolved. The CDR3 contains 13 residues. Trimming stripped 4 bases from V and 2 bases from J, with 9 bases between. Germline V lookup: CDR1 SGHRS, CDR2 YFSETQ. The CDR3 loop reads CASSPDPNTEAFF. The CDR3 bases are TGCGCCAGCAGCCCGGACCCAAACACTGAAGCTTTCTTT.

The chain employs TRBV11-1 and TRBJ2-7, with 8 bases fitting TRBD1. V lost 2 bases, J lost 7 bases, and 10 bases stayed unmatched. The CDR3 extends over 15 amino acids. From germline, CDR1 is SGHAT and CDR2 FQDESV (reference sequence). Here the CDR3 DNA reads TGTGCCAGCAGCTTAACCGACAGGGGACGTTGGGAGCAGTACTTC. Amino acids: CASSLTDRGRWEQYF.

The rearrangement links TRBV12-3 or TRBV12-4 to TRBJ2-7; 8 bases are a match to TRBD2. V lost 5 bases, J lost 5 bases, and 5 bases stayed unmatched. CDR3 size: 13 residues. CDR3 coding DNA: TGTGCCAGCAGTAGACAGCGGGGGCACGAGCAGTACTTC. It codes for CASSRQRGHEQYF.

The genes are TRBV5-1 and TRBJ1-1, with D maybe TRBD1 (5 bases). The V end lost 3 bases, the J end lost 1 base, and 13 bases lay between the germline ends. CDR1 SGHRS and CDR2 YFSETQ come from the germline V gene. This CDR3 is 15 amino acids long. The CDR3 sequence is CASSSRTGGNTEAFF. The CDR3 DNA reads TGCGCCAGCAGCTCGCGGACGGGGGGGAACACTGAAGCTTTCTTT.

CDR3 nucleotide sequence: TGTGCCAGCACACCCGGGACAGGAGCCTACGAGCAGTACTTC. Amino acid sequence: CASTPGTGAYEQYF. The V gene is TRBV28, the J gene TRBJ2-7; 8 bases line up with TRBD1. V trimming: 7 bases; J trimming: 2 bases; junction bases outside the gene matches: 7. The CDR3 has 14 amino acids. In germline, CDR1 is MDHEN, CDR2 SYDVKM.

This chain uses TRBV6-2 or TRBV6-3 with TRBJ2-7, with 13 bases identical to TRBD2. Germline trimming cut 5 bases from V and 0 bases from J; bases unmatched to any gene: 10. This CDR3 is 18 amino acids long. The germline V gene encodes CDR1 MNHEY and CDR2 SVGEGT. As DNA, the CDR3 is TGTGCCAGCAGTACCGGACTAGCGGGGGCCTCCCCCTCCTACGAGCAGTACTTC. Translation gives CASSTGLAGASPSYEQYF.

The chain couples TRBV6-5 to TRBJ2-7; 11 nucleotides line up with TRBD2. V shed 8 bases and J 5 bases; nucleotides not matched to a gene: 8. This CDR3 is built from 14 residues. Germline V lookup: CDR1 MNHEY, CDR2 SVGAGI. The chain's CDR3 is CASPLVAGGDEQYF. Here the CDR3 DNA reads TGTGCCAGCCCCCTCGTAGCGGGAGGGGACGAGCAGTACTTC.